This is a list of T cell receptor beta chains from one sample in a study of blood T cell repertoires in COVID-19. This table comes from immunoSEQ multiplex PCR, and its TCRdb copy is limited to in-frame clones, with some not included. The sample consists of approximately 110,000 clones, around 84% of them appearing once. The specimen was peripheral blood. These receptors all stem from a human donor in a cohort sampled during active COVID-19. Each CDR3 is given with its conserved first and last residue. The D gene is left open where the match is weak. A clone size is listed for some rows: how often the clone was seen (once, few, many), or a class if it is expanded.

clone_size	v_call	j_call	d_call	cdr3_nt	cdr3_aa
NA	TRBV4-3	TRBJ2-3	TRBD2	TGCGCCAGCAGCCAAGTAGCTAGCGGGGGGCAGGATACGCAGTATTTT	CASSQVASGGQDTQYF
NA	TRBV28	TRBJ1-2	NA	TGTGCCAGCAGTCCGATTGACTCTGGCTACACCTTC	CASSPIDSGYTF
few	TRBV19	TRBJ1-6	TRBD1	TGTGCCAGTAGTATTAAGCAGGGGGCCTCACCCCTCCACTTT	CASSIKQGASPLHF
NA	TRBV7-8	TRBJ2-1	TRBD2	TGTGCCAGCAGCTTAGCCACCTACGGGACTACTTACAATGAGCAGTTCTTC	CASSLATYGTTYNEQFF
NA	TRBV7-8	TRBJ2-3	TRBD2	TGTGCCAGCAGCGTCGGGACTAGCGGAGTAGATACGCAGTATTTT	CASSVGTSGVDTQYF
once	TRBV4-2	TRBJ2-3	TRBD2	TGTGCCAGCAGCCATGCCCTAGCGGGGGGGATCACAGATACGCAGTATTTT	CASSHALAGGITDTQYF
NA	TRBV7-2	TRBJ2-6	TRBD1	TGTGCCAGCAGCTTAGGACAGGGGGCAGCTGGGGCCAACGTCCTGACTTTC	CASSLGQGAAGANVLTF
NA	TRBV7-3	TRBJ2-7	TRBD2	TGTGCCAGCAGCTTAAATCACGCGGGAGGGTCGGGCGAGCAGTACTTC	CASSLNHAGGSGEQYF
NA	TRBV28	TRBJ1-1	NA	TGTGCCAGCAGTTCAGGAGGGAACACTGAAGCTTTCTTT	CASSSGGNTEAFF
NA	TRBV6-5	TRBJ2-7	NA	TGTGCCAGCAGTTACTATGGAGGGGGGGACTCCTACGAGCAGTACTTC	CASSYYGGGDSYEQYF
NA	TRBV7-8	TRBJ1-5	TRBD1	TGTGCCAGCAGCTTATGGCAGGGGGAAAGCAATCAGCCCCAGCATTTT	CASSLWQGESNQPQHF
NA	TRBV19	TRBJ1-2	NA	TGTGCCAGTAGTATATATTCTAACTATGGCTACACCTTC	CASSIYSNYGYTF
NA	TRBV2	TRBJ1-2	NA	TGTGCCAGCAGTATGGGACACAGCTATGGCTACACCTTC	CASSMGHSYGYTF
NA	TRBV28	TRBJ1-5	TRBD1	TGTGCCAGCAGATGGGACAGATATCAGCCCCAGCATTTT	CASRWDRYQPQHF
few	TRBV7-9	TRBJ1-2	TRBD1	TGTGCCAGCAGCTACGCGACAGGGGGCACCTTC	CASSYATGGTF
NA	TRBV5-1	TRBJ1-1	NA	TGCGCCAGCGGCCAGGGTCCTGGAAACACTGAAGCTTTCTTT	CASGQGPGNTEAFF
NA	TRBV5-1	TRBJ2-5	TRBD2	TGCGCCAGCAGCTACACCGGGACTAGCGAAGAGACCCAGTACTTC	CASSYTGTSEETQYF
few	TRBV18	TRBJ2-3	TRBD1	TGTGCCAGCTCTGGACAGGCAACAGATACGCAGTATTTT	CASSGQATDTQYF
NA	TRBV7-9	TRBJ1-2	NA	TGTGCCAGCAGCTTAGATGCAGGGACTAACTATGGCTACACCTTC	CASSLDAGTNYGYTF
NA	TRBV18	TRBJ2-3	NA	TGTGCCAGCTCACCAATCGGAGGACCTAGCACAGATACGCAGTATTTT	CASSPIGGPSTDTQYF
NA	TRBV6-5	TRBJ1-3	TRBD1	TGTGCCAGCAGCTGGGACAGGGGAGAGGGAAACACCATATATTTT	CASSWDRGEGNTIYF
NA	TRBV11-2	TRBJ2-7	TRBD1	TGTGCCAGCAGCTGGGGACAGGGCTCCTACGAGCAGTACTTC	CASSWGQGSYEQYF
NA	TRBV6-2/TRBV6-3	TRBJ1-5	NA	TGTGCCAGCAGTAGGGGGAGCAATCAGCCCCAGCATTTT	CASSRGSNQPQHF
NA	TRBV6-5	TRBJ1-2	NA	TGTGCCAGCACTTCACAACAGGGATATGGCTACACCTTC	CASTSQQGYGYTF
NA	TRBV6-5	TRBJ2-7	TRBD1	TGTGCCAGCAGTTACACCGCACAGGGGGGCGACTACGAGCAGTACTTC	CASSYTAQGGDYEQYF
NA	TRBV6-5	TRBJ1-1	TRBD1	TGTGCCAGCAGTCCACACACAGGGGGCTTAACTGAAGCTTTCTTT	CASSPHTGGLTEAFF
NA	TRBV3-1/TRBV3-2	TRBJ2-1	NA	TGTGCCAGCAGCCAAGATCTAGGACCCCAGGGTGGGCAGTTCTTC	CASSQDLGPQGGQFF
few	TRBV3-1/TRBV3-2	TRBJ1-6	TRBD1	TGTGCCAGCAGCCAAGGGACAGGCTATTCACCCCTCCACTTT	CASSQGTGYSPLHF
NA	TRBV7-3	TRBJ1-1	NA	TGTGCCAGCAGCTTATGGGGGCACACTGAAGCTTTCTTT	CASSLWGHTEAFF
NA	TRBV5-1	TRBJ2-2	NA	TGCGCCAGCAGCTCCCGGAACACCGGGGAGCTGTTTTTT	CASSSRNTGELFF
NA	TRBV28	TRBJ1-2	NA	TGTGCCAGCAGTCTCGGGGGAAACTATGGCTACACCTTC	CASSLGGNYGYTF
NA	TRBV6-5	TRBJ2-7	NA	TGTGCCAGCAGGCTAGAAAGGGAGCAGTACTTC	CASRLEREQYF
NA	TRBV5-6	TRBJ1-2	TRBD1	TGTGCCAGCAGCGAGTTACAGGGGTCCTATGGCTACACCTTC	CASSELQGSYGYTF
NA	TRBV28	TRBJ1-2	NA	TGTGCCAGCAGTTTAAGCACCGGACAGCACTATGGCTACACCTTC	CASSLSTGQHYGYTF
NA	TRBV7-2	TRBJ2-5	TRBD1	TGTGCCAGCAGCTTACCACAGGGGGCAGAGACCCAGTACTTC	CASSLPQGAETQYF
NA	TRBV5-1	TRBJ1-5	TRBD1	TGCGCCAGCAGCTTGGGGGGACAGGGGAATCAGCCCCAGCATTTT	CASSLGGQGNQPQHF
NA	TRBV28	TRBJ2-3	NA	TGTGCCAGCAGTTTCGTAAGCACAGATACGCAGTATTTT	CASSFVSTDTQYF
NA	TRBV29-1	TRBJ1-1	TRBD1	TGCAGCGTTGCCCCGGGACAGGGGATGAACACTGAAGCTTTCTTT	CSVAPGQGMNTEAFF
NA	TRBV23-1	TRBJ2-5	TRBD1	TGCGCCAGCAGTCCGGGGCGGACAGGCCAAGAGACCCAGTACTTC	CASSPGRTGQETQYF
NA	TRBV27	TRBJ1-5	TRBD1	TGTGCCAGCAGCCCGGAAGGGACAGGGGCCCTGAGGGGCTATCAGCCCCAGCATTTT	CASSPEGTGALRGYQPQHF
once	TRBV6-5	TRBJ1-1	NA	TGTGCCAGCAGTTGGTCAGGGCGTGGGAACACTGAAGCTTTCTTT	CASSWSGRGNTEAFF
NA	TRBV18	TRBJ1-2	TRBD1	TGTGCCAGCTCATCCAGGACAGGATACTATGGCTACACCTTC	CASSSRTGYYGYTF
few	TRBV10-1	TRBJ2-7	TRBD2	TGCGCCAGCAGCTCGACTAGCGGGAGTCTGTACGAGCAGTACTTC	CASSSTSGSLYEQYF
NA	TRBV4-3	TRBJ2-3	NA	TGCGCCAGCAGCCAAGGAACTTTACAGGTAGATACGCAGTATTTT	CASSQGTLQVDTQYF
NA	TRBV20-1	TRBJ1-5	NA	TGCAGTGCTAGTGTGGGGGGAGTGTTCGGCAATCAGCCCCAGCATTTT	CSASVGGVFGNQPQHF
NA	TRBV5-1	TRBJ2-3	TRBD2	TGCGCCAGCAGCTTGTCGGCAGGGACTAGCACCACAGATACGCAGTATTTT	CASSLSAGTSTTDTQYF
NA	TRBV5-4	TRBJ2-2	TRBD2	TGTGCCAGCAGCTTGACTAGCGCGAACACCGGGGAGCTGTTTTTT	CASSLTSANTGELFF
once	TRBV29-1	TRBJ2-7	NA	TGCAGCGTTATGGACATGCCAGACTACGAGCAGTACTTC	CSVMDMPDYEQYF
NA	TRBV4-1	TRBJ2-7	TRBD2	TGCGCCAGCAGCCAAGGATACCTGCGGGAGGGCCGCTTAGACGAGCAGTACTTC	CASSQGYLREGRLDEQYF
NA	TRBV30	TRBJ1-6	NA	TGTGCCGGAAGGGGATCAAGCTCCTATAATTCACCCCTCCACTTT	CAGRGSSSYNSPLHF
once	TRBV2	TRBJ2-1	NA	TGTGCCAGCAGCGACTCGGTGATAGCGCCATACAATGAGCAGTTCTTC	CASSDSVIAPYNEQFF
NA	TRBV5-4	TRBJ2-1	TRBD2	TGTGCCAGCAGTGTCGCGGGGGGCGGGAACTATGAGCAGTTCTTC	CASSVAGGGNYEQFF
NA	TRBV29-1	TRBJ2-7	TRBD1	TGCAGCGCCATTGGGACAGGGTCACTCTACGAGCAGTACTTC	CSAIGTGSLYEQYF
NA	TRBV5-4	TRBJ2-7	TRBD2	TGTGCCAGCAGCTCGGGACTAGCCGGGGAGCAGTACTTC	CASSSGLAGEQYF
NA	TRBV27	TRBJ1-6	TRBD1	TGTGCCAGCAGTTTATGGGACAGCAATTCACCCCTCCACTTT	CASSLWDSNSPLHF
NA	TRBV12-3/TRBV12-4	TRBJ2-2	NA	TGTGCCAGCAGTTTAGCTGGTAGAAGTGTGCTGTTTTTT	CASSLAGRSVLFF